These 18 T cell receptor beta chains share one sample of origin, sequenced in a study of a mutant IDH1 vaccine in newly diagnosed glioma. Time point specified: week 11, during vaccination. With topical imiquimod, each dose of the vaccine consisted of 300 ug of mutant IDH1 20-mer peptide. The assay was immunoSEQ multiplex PCR, and TCRdb's table has in-frame clones only and misses some. The repertoire consists of under 150,000 clones, with 85% to 90% occurring once and the leading ten covering 0.55% to 0.7%. The antigens for these receptors are not known. The sample consisted of PBMCs, taken from a glioma patient whose treatment included an IDH1 peptide vaccine. The receptor source for this set is a woman in her forties or fifties with glioma.

Concerning this clone: At one boundary the junction diverges from the germline segment, which might be a read error. This chain links TRBV5-3 with TRBJ1-1; D is undetermined. TRBV5-3 has ORF status, its function being uncertain. This CDR3 contains 12 residues. CDR3 residues: CASSARNTEASF. The CDR3 DNA sequence: TGTGCCAGCAGCGCAAGGAACACTGAAGCTTCCTTT.

The chain uses TRBV27 and TRBJ2-1; 8 nucleotides agree with TRBD2. Germline loops: CDR1 MNHEY, CDR2 SMNVEV (reference sequence). V shed 5 bases and J 2 bases; nucleotides not matched to a gene: 8. The length of the CDR3 is 16 residues. DNA of the CDR3: TGTGCCAGCAGTCTTACTCTAGCGGGTGCCTACAATGAGCAGTTCTTC. This translates into CASSLTLAGAYNEQFF.

This sequence joins TRBV5-1 and TRBJ2-1; 9 bases align to TRBD1. The CDR3 sequence is 13 residues long. J was trimmed by 9 bases and V by 4 bases; bases with no gene match: 5. Germline lookup yields CDR1 SGHRS and CDR2 YFSETQ. The DNA of the CDR3 is TGCGCCAGCAGCCGTTCGACAGGGGGTGAGCAGTTCTTC. Translation: CASSRSTGGEQFF.

The V and J genes are TRBV18 and TRBJ1-2; TRBD1 agrees at 7 bases. Germline loops: CDR1 KGHSH, CDR2 LQKENI. The CDR3 extends over 14 amino acids. V trimming: 6 bases; J trimming: 7 bases; junction bases outside the gene matches: 11. Here the CDR3 reads CASSPTGVGLGYTF. CDR3 bases: TGTGCCAGCTCCCCCACAGGGGTTGGCCTTGGCTACACCTTC.

The chain joins TRBV6-5 to TRBJ2-1; possible D gene TRBD2, 5 bases. The germline V gene has CDR1 MNHEY and CDR2 SVGAGI. The V gene lost 0 bases and the J gene lost 10 bases, with 16 bases spanning the gap. The CDR3 extends over 15 amino acids. CDR3 amino acids: CASSYSDVRASEQFF. In DNA form, the CDR3 reads TGTGCCAGCAGTTACTCGGATGTTCGGGCTAGCGAGCAGTTCTTC.

The chain recombines TRBV5-1 with TRBJ2-1, with 7 bases identical to TRBD1. Trimming took 5 bases from V and 0 from J; bases not matched to a gene: 2. The CDR3 has 14 amino acids. Germline CDR1 reads SGHRS; CDR2 reads YFSETQ. CDR3 residues: CASRRDSSYNEQFF. CDR3 DNA: TGCGCCAGCAGACGGGACAGCTCCTACAATGAGCAGTTCTTC.

The rearrangement links TRBV5-1 to TRBJ2-5; no definite D call. The CDR3 sequence is 14 residues long. V shed 1 base and J shed 2 bases, with 9 bases lying between them. Germline lookup yields CDR1 SGHRS and CDR2 YFSETQ. DNA of the CDR3: TGCGCCAGCAGCTTGCTCTCCCCTCAAGAGACCCAGTACTTC. Translating it yields CASSLLSPQETQYF.

The chain employs TRBV6-5 and TRBJ2-7; 7 positions match TRBD2. The germline V gene encodes CDR1 MNHEY and CDR2 SVGAGI. The CDR3 sequence is 16 residues long. J gave up 0 bases and V 0 bases, and 5 bases lay outside the gene matches. As DNA, the CDR3 is TGTGCCAGCAGTTACTCGAGAGCGGGGCCCTCCTACGAGCAGTACTTC. This encodes CASSYSRAGPSYEQYF.

The V gene is TRBV5-6, the J gene TRBJ1-1; possibly TRBD1 for D (6 bases). Trimming cost V 0 bases and J 0 bases, with 6 bases left between them. The CDR3 is 14 residues long. Germline loops: CDR1 SGHDT, CDR2 YYEEEE. The CDR3 here is CASSLGQVNTEAFF. The CDR3 DNA reads as TGTGCCAGCAGCTTGGGACAGGTGAACACTGAAGCTTTCTTT.

J is TRBJ2-5 and V is TRBV6-6; 9 bases are shared with TRBD1. CDR3 size: 14 residues. The V gene end was trimmed by 0 bases and the J gene end by 5 bases; junction bases not matched to a gene: 1. Germline lookup yields CDR1 MNHNY and CDR2 SVGAGI (reference sequence). DNA for the CDR3: TGTGCCAGCAGTTACTCCGGGACAGGGGAGACCCAGTACTTC. Its protein is CASSYSGTGETQYF.

The chain combines TRBV4-1 with TRBJ2-1; 10 bases match TRBD2. The CDR3 totals 15 residues. The germline V gene has CDR1 MGHRA and CDR2 YSYEKL. V shed 4 bases, J shed 4 bases, and the junction held 4 bases outside the gene matches. The CDR3 sequence: CASSLRLAGYNEQFF. As DNA, the CDR3 is TGCGCCAGCAGCCTGCGACTAGCGGGTTACAATGAGCAGTTCTTC.

V gene TRBV7-9 combines with J gene TRBJ2-5, with 8 nucleotides matching TRBD1. The CDR3 sequence is 19 residues long. CDR1 SEHNR and CDR2 FQNEAQ come from the germline V gene (reference sequence). After removal of 0 bases from V and 4 bases from J, the junction contained 16 bases not matched to a gene. In DNA form, the CDR3 reads TGTGCCAGCAGCTTAGCTAGGATTGGACAGGGTCTCTTCCGAGAGACCCAGTACTTC. It is translated as CASSLARIGQGLFRETQYF. Using reference TRBV7-9 and TRBJ2-5 for the parts outside the CDR3, the full variable domain is DTGVSQNPRHKITKRGQNVTFRCDPISEHNRLYWYRQTLGQGPEFLTYFQNEAQLEKSRLLSDRFSAERPKGSFSTLEIQRTEQGDSAMYLCASSLARIGQGLFRETQYFGPGTRLLVL.

V and J are TRBV28 and TRBJ2-7; 7 bases match TRBD2. Germline V lookup: CDR1 MDHEN, CDR2 SYDVKM. The CDR3 consists of 12 residues. Trimming removed 6 bases from V and 4 bases from J; junction bases left unmatched: 3. CDR3 DNA sequence: TGTGCCAGCAGGGACGGGGGGTACGAGCAGTACTTC. Translated: CASRDGGYEQYF.

This clone was observed a single time. The chain recombines TRBV28 with TRBJ1-2; a weak D match, TRBD1 (6 bases). CDR1 is MDHEN, CDR2 SYDVKM, per germline. Trimming took off 2 bases at V and 4 bases at J, with 8 bases between the two ends. The CDR3 contains 13 residues. CDR3 protein: CASSLGGRYGYTF. For the CDR3, the DNA is TGTGCCAGCAGTTTAGGGGGCCGCTATGGCTACACCTTC.

The chain carries TRBV27 and TRBJ1-5; D remains unclear. The CDR3 has 14 amino acids. V was cut by 5 bases and J by 3 bases, with 11 bases left in between. The germline V gene has CDR1 MNHEY and CDR2 SMNVEV (reference sequence). CDR3 residues: CASSPLGINQPQHF. DNA of the CDR3: TGTGCCAGCAGTCCCTTGGGGATCAATCAGCCCCAGCATTTT.

This chain links TRBV5-1 with TRBJ1-1, with unresolved D. V was pared by 3 bases and J by 0 bases, with 9 bases between. Germline loops: CDR1 SGHRS, CDR2 YFSETQ. This CDR3 region has 14 residues. The CDR3, as DNA: TGCGCCAGCAGCTCAGACACGATGAACACTGAAGCTTTCTTT. This gives the protein CASSSDTMNTEAFF. Drawing the rest from reference TRBV5-1 and TRBJ1-1, the complete variable domain is KAGVTQTPRYLIKTRGQQVTLSCSPISGHRSVSWYQQTPGQGLQFLFEYFSETQRNKGNFPGRFSGRQFSNSRSEMNVSTLELGDSALYLCASSSDTMNTEAFFGQGTRLTVV.

The rearrangement uses TRBV28 and TRBJ2-1; 12 bases match TRBD2. V was clipped by 3 bases and J by 9 bases; unmatched bases: 6. The CDR3 totals 15 residues. The germline V gene encodes CDR1 MDHEN and CDR2 SYDVKM. The CDR3 DNA reads as TGTGCCAGCAGTTTCGCTAGCGGGAGGGCGGGTGAGCAGTTCTTC. As protein: CASSFASGRAGEQFF.

The V gene is TRBV19, the J gene TRBJ1-4; 8 positions match TRBD1. V shed 6 bases, J shed 7 bases, and the junction held 16 bases outside the gene matches. CDR1 LNHDA and CDR2 SQIVND come from the germline V gene (reference sequence). The CDR3 is 17 amino acids. The CDR3 DNA sequence: TGTGCCAGTAGACCACACCTGGACAGGGTGAAGGCTGAAAAACTGTTTTTT. It is translated as CASRPHLDRVKAEKLFF.